The rows below give T cell receptor beta chains drawn from one sample of a study of cytomegalovirus exposure and HLA in healthy donors. Sequencing used immunoSEQ multiplex PCR; TCRdb keeps in-frame clones, though not all of them. The sample holds about 92,000 clones, 69% seen once. The source material was PBMCs. These receptor sequences come from a man aged 50 to 60 in good health and CMV-seronegative. The CDR3 runs from the conserved cysteine through the conserved F or W. Fields, in order: D gene, clone size, V gene, CDR3 length, J gene, CDR3 protein, CDR3 DNA. The D gene is left open where the match is weak. Size is omitted from some rows. Given values are once, few, many or a class for expanded clones.

>TRBD1|-|TRBV7-9|14|TRBJ1-2
CASSLRDSVNGYTF
TGTGCCAGCAGCTTACGGGACAGTGTGAATGGCTACACCTTC
>TRBD1|-|TRBV4-3|15|TRBJ1-4
CASSQGQGQGEKLFF
TGCGCCAGCAGCCAAGGGCAGGGACAGGGTGAAAAACTGTTTTTT
>-|-|TRBV9|15|TRBJ2-1
CASSVGSSAYNEQFF
TGTGCCAGCAGCGTAGGATCTTCGGCCTACAATGAGCAGTTCTTC
>-|few|TRBV27|14|TRBJ1-1
CASSFSQGVTEAFF
TGTGCCAGCAGTTTCTCACAGGGAGTTACTGAAGCTTTCTTT
>TRBD2|-|TRBV7-8|15|TRBJ2-1
CASSLDTGGGNEQFF
TGTGCCAGCAGCTTAGATACGGGAGGGGGCAATGAGCAGTTCTTC
>TRBD1|-|TRBV7-2|13|TRBJ2-1
CASSLGTGNEQFF
TGTGCCAGCAGCCTAGGGACAGGGAATGAGCAGTTCTTC
>-|-|TRBV5-1|15|TRBJ1-2
CASSTGTLGYYGYTF
TGCGCCAGCAGCACTGGGACATTGGGGTACTATGGCTACACCTTC
>TRBD1|-|TRBV30|12|TRBJ2-3
CAWGDRADTQYF
TGTGCCTGGGGGGACAGGGCAGATACGCAGTATTTT
>TRBD1|-|TRBV28|13|TRBJ1-2
CASTTGSEYGYTF
TGTGCCAGCACGACAGGGTCTGAGTATGGCTACACCTTC
>-|-|TRBV6-1|18|TRBJ2-7
CASSERQAIGVWSYEQYF
TGTGCCAGCAGTGAACGACAGGCTATCGGGGTTTGGTCCTATGAGCAGTACTTC
>-|-|TRBV28|15|TRBJ1-4
CASSSPGQSNEKLFF
TGTGCCAGCAGTTCCCCCGGACAGTCGAATGAAAAACTGTTTTTT
>-|once|TRBV30|15|TRBJ1-4
CACTPMGGLGEKLFF
TGTGCCTGCACGCCTATGGGGGGGCTAGGCGAAAAACTGTTTTTT
>TRBD2|few|TRBV2|16|TRBJ2-1
CASIPNAGGVLNEQFF
TGTGCCAGCATTCCGAACGCGGGAGGGGTTCTCAATGAGCAGTTCTTC
>TRBD1|few|TRBV7-2|16|TRBJ2-3
CASSLDRGITTDTQYF
TGTGCCAGCAGCTTGGACAGGGGGATTACCACAGATACGCAGTATTTT
>TRBD1|-|TRBV2|16|TRBJ1-1
CASSDRQGIRNTEAFF
TGTGCCAGCAGTGATAGACAGGGGATAAGGAACACTGAAGCTTTCTTT
>TRBD1|few|TRBV11-2|17|TRBJ1-2
CASSLESTGGFNYGYTF
TGTGCCAGCAGCTTAGAGTCTACAGGGGGGTTTAACTATGGCTACACCTTC
>-|-|TRBV19|13|TRBJ2-1
CASSRGPNGEQFF
TGTGCCAGTAGTAGGGGGCCGAACGGGGAGCAGTTCTTC
>TRBD1|-|TRBV10-3|13|TRBJ2-5
CAISQGAQETQYF
TGTGCCATCAGTCAGGGGGCTCAAGAGACCCAGTACTTC
>TRBD2|-|TRBV2|14|TRBJ2-5
CASGGLAGGETQYF
TGTGCCAGCGGGGGACTAGCGGGAGGAGAGACCCAGTACTTC
>TRBD2|-|TRBV7-9|15|TRBJ2-3
CASSFSSGFTDTQYF
TGTGCCAGCAGCTTCTCTAGCGGATTCACAGATACGCAGTATTTT
>TRBD2|-|TRBV7-3|17|TRBJ2-2
CASSPTSGSVNTGELFF
TGTGCCAGCAGCCCGACTAGCGGGAGCGTAAACACCGGGGAGCTGTTTTTT
>TRBD1|-|TRBV30|16|TRBJ1-5
CAWSVQGALSNQPQHF
TGTGCCTGGAGTGTACAGGGGGCATTAAGCAATCAGCCCCAGCATTTT
>TRBD1|-|TRBV18|15|TRBJ1-1
CASSRKQGAGTEAFF
TGTGCCAGCTCACGAAAACAGGGGGCAGGCACTGAAGCTTTCTTT
>-|-|TRBV10-3|13|TRBJ2-5
CAISRGIQETQYF
TGTGCCATCAGTCGGGGAATCCAAGAGACCCAGTACTTC
>-|-|TRBV6-5|15|TRBJ2-5
CASSRSWGVQETQYF
TGTGCCAGCAGCCGAAGTTGGGGGGTTCAAGAGACCCAGTACTTC
>-|-|TRBV6-4|12|TRBJ2-1
CASSDIRGEQFF
TGTGCCAGCAGTGACATCAGGGGTGAGCAGTTCTTC
>TRBD1|-|TRBV12-5|16|TRBJ2-2
CASGLGGTGEHGELFF
TGTGCTAGTGGTTTGGGAGGGACAGGGGAGCACGGGGAGCTGTTTTTT
>-|once|TRBV4-2|16|TRBJ2-1
CASSQAGRGLYNEQFF
TGTGCCAGCAGCCAAGCCGGCAGGGGACTATACAATGAGCAGTTCTTC
>TRBD1|-|TRBV7-6|16|TRBJ2-7
CASSLGAGTGFYEQYF
TGTGCCAGCAGCTTAGGAGCCGGGACAGGGTTCTACGAGCAGTACTTC
>TRBD1|few|TRBV6-1|15|TRBJ1-3
CASSKQGSPGNTIYF
TGTGCCAGCAGTAAACAGGGGTCTCCTGGAAACACCATATATTTT
>TRBD1|-|TRBV10-3|12|TRBJ2-5
CAISGGQETQYF
TGTGCCATCTCAGGGGGCCAAGAGACCCAGTACTTC
>TRBD2|-|TRBV7-2|14|TRBJ2-3
CASGLGLAFDTQYF
TGTGCCAGCGGCTTAGGACTAGCGTTCGATACGCAGTATTTT